The 9 T cell receptor beta chains below all came from one sample that was sequenced in a study of early T cells in non-severe SARS-CoV-2 infection. Each CDR3 protein gets one entry after TCRdb re-called the 5' RACE reads with MiXCR. The sample records approximately 39,000 distinct CDR3 sequences, approximately 4.6% being singletons. Sequenced input: whole blood. The receptor source for this set is an adult who was a healthcare worker with PCR-confirmed SARS-CoV-2 infection or an uninfected control (not recorded which).

In this sample, this clonotype turned up a few times. The chain links TRBV18 to TRBJ2-6; D uncertain. The germline V gene encodes CDR1 KGHSH and CDR2 LQKENI. The length of the CDR3 is 17 residues. The V and J ends lost 1 base and 2 bases respectively, with 12 bases between them. The CDR3 DNA reads as TGTGCCAGCTCACCACGCGTGGTCCTGGCTGGGGCCAACGTCCTGACTTTC. Its translation is CASSPRVVLAGANVLTF.

This clonotype was detected ten times or more. The chain is built from TRBV6-5 and TRBJ2-4; the D is unclear. Trimming stripped 0 bases from V and 0 bases from J, with 12 bases between. The CDR3 covers 17 residues. CDR1 and CDR2 from the germline V gene are MNHEY and SVGAGI. CDR3 DNA: TGTGCCAGCAGTTACTCCGGGTTGGCTATAGCCAAAAACATTCAGTACTTC. This gives the protein CASSYSGLAIAKNIQYF.

This clonotype was seen many times. The chain employs TRBV6-1 and TRBJ2-2; possible D gene TRBD1, 6 bases. The germline V gene encodes CDR1 MNHNS and CDR2 SASEGT. The V end lost 6 bases, the J end lost 0 bases, and 14 bases lay between the germline ends. This CDR3 spans 16 amino acids. DNA for the CDR3: TGTGCCAGCAGGGCCCAGGGGAGAACGAACACCGGGGAGCTGTTTTTT. This sequence encodes CASRAQGRTNTGELFF.

Concerning this clonotype itself: This sequence may be a read error, since a much larger clone differs from it by one base. V is TRBV7-9 and J is TRBJ1-2; D remains ambiguous. The germline CDR1 and CDR2 sequences are SEHNR and FQNEAQ (reference sequence). The CDR3 spans 13 residues. The CDR3 sequence is CTSSPPRSYGYTF. CDR3 coding DNA: TGTACCAGCAGCCCTCCAAGGAGTTATGGCTACACCTTC.

This clonotype was observed many times. J is TRBJ2-3 and V is TRBV7-9, with 7 bases aligning to TRBD1. The trim removed 3 bases at V and 3 bases at J, leaving 3 bases unmatched. The V gene's germline CDR1 is SEHNR and CDR2 FQNEAQ (reference sequence). This CDR3 contains 14 residues. CDR3 sequence: CASSLDRNTDTQYF. CDR3 DNA: TGTGCCAGCAGCTTGGACAGGAATACAGATACGCAGTATTTT.

This clonotype was counted many times. This rearrangement joins TRBV3-1 to TRBJ2-3, with D hard to call. Trimming stripped 0 bases from V and 8 bases from J, with 9 bases between. Germline CDR1 reads LGHDT; CDR2 reads YNNKEL (reference sequence). The CDR3 runs to 13 residues. The CDR3 DNA is TGTGCCAGCAGCCAAGACCCCGGGTTTACGCAGTATTTT. This translates into CASSQDPGFTQYF.

The chain links TRBV5-1 to TRBJ2-7; D remains ambiguous. The CDR3 is 15 amino acids. Trimming stripped 3 bases from V and 0 bases from J, with 13 bases between. The germline gives CDR1 SGHRS, CDR2 YFSETQ. CDR3 in amino acids: CASSYVMESSYEQYF. The CDR3 nucleotides read TGCGCCAGCAGCTACGTCATGGAGTCCTCCTACGAGCAGTACTTC.

Ten or more counts support this clonotype. This chain uses TRBV12-3 or TRBV12-4 with TRBJ2-7; TRBD2 matches 8 bases. V was pared by 7 bases and J by 5 bases, with 7 bases of the junction left unmatched. The CDR3 consists of 13 residues. The DNA of the CDR3 is TGTGCCAGCACTTTTAGCGGGGTCCACGAGCAGTACTTC. Translated, it gives CASTFSGVHEQYF.

CDR3 nucleotide sequence: TGTGCCAGCTCCCTGGGGGGAAACACCATATATTTT. It specifies CASSLGGNTIYF. This rearrangement joins TRBV3-1 to TRBJ1-3; D call uncertain. The length of the CDR3 is 12 residues. Trimming shortened V by 8 bases and J by 4 bases, and 9 bases separated the two germline ends. Per germline, CDR1 LGHDT and CDR2 YNNKEL (reference sequence).